This T cell receptor (beta chain) was sequenced in a study of identical twins. Study-level results: For cord blood, abundant beta clonotypes had fewer insertions, unlike memory repertoires, which showed none.

CDR1 LGHDT and CDR2 YNNKEL come from the germline V gene (reference sequence). The CDR3 has 14 amino acids. Trimming shortened V by 8 bases and J by 4 bases, and 14 bases separated the two germline ends. MiXCR was run by TCRdb on the 5' RACE reads, yielding one entry per CDR3 protein. The repertoire holds around 500,000 distinct CDR3 sequences, with over 12% as singletons. There are many counts of this clonotype. Its antigen remains unidentified. The same sample was also used in a study of yellow fever vaccine responses in identical twins.

J is TRBJ2-2 and V is TRBV3-1; possible D gene TRBD2, 5 bases. This clonotype originated in a woman aged 18-30 years in good health. Sequencing was done on a sample of CD4+ T cells sorted from blood. CDR3 DNA sequence: TGTGCCAGCGCCCACCCCGGAGGCACCGGGGAGCTGTTTTTT. Translated: CASAHPGGTGELFF. The whole variable domain, remainder taken from reference TRBV3-1 and TRBJ2-2, is DTAVSQTPKYLVTQMGNDKSIKCEQNLGHDTMYWYKQDSKKFLKIMFSYNNKELIINETVPNRFSPKSPDKAHLNLHINSLELGDSAVYFCASAHPGGTGELFFGEGSRLTVL.